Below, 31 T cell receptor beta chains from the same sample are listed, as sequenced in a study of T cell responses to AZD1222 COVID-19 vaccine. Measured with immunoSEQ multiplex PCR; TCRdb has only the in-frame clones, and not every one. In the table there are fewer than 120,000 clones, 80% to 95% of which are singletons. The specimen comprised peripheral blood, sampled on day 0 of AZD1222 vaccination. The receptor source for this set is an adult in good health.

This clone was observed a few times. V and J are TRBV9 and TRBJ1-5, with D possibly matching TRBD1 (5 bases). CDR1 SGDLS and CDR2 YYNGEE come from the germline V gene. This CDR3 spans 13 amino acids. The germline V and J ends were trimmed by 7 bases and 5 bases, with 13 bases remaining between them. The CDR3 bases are TGTGCCAGCGGCTCAGGGAGGGATCAGCCCCAGCATTTT. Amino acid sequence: CASGSGRDQPQHF.

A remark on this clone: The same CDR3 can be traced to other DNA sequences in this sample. The CDR3 here is CAWSVRGASNQPQHF. The DNA for the CDR3 is TGTGCCTGGAGTGTGAGGGGGGCGAGCAATCAGCCCCAGCATTTT. The J gene is TRBJ1-5, the V gene TRBV30; perhaps TRBD1 as D (6 bases). Between the trimmed V and J ends, which lost 0 bases and 1 base, there was a span of 10 bases. CDR1 and CDR2 from the germline V gene are GTSNPN and SVGIG (reference sequence). The CDR3 runs 15 residues.

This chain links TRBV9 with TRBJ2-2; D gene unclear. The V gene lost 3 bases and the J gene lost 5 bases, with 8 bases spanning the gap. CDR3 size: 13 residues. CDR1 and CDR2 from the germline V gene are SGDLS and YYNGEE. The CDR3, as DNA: TGTGCCAGCAGCGCCTCTGGGACCGGGGAGCTGTTTTTT. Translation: CASSASGTGELFF.

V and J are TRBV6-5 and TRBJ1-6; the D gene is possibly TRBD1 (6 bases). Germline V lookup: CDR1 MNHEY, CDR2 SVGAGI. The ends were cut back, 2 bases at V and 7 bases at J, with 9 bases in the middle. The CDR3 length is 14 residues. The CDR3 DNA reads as TGTGCCAGCAGTTACACAGGGCGAAATTCACCCCTCCACTTT. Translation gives CASSYTGRNSPLHF.

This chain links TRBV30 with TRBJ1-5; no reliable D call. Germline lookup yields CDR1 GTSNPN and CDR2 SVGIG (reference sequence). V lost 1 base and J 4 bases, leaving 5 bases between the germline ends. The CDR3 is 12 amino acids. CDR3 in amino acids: CAWSELNQPQHF. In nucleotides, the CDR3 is TGTGCCTGGAGTGAACTTAATCAGCCCCAGCATTTT.

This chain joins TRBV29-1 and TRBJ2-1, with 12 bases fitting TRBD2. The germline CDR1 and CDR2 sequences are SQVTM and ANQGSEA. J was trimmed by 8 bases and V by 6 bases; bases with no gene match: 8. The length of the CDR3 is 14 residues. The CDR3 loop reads CSVPLAGGPDEQFF. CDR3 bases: TGCAGCGTCCCCCTAGCGGGGGGGCCCGATGAGCAGTTCTTC.

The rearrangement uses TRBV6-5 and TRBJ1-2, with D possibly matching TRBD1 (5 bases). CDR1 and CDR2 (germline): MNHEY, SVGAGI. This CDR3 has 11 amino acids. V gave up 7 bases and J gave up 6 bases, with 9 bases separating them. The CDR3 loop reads CASKTGDGYTF. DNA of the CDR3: TGTGCCAGCAAAACAGGCGATGGCTACACCTTC.

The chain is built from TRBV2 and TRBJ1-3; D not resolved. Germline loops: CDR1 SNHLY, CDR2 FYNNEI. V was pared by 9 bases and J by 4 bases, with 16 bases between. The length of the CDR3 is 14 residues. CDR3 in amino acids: CASSSGFGGNTIYF. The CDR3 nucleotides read TGTGCCAGTTCGTCGGGGTTCGGGGGAAACACCATATATTTT. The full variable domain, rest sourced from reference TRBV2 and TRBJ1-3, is EPEVTQTPSHQVTQMGQEVILRCVPISNHLYFYWYRQILGQKVEFLVSFYNNEISEKSEIFDDQFSVERPDGSNFTLKIRSTKLEDSAMYFCASSSGFGGNTIYFGEGSWLTVV.

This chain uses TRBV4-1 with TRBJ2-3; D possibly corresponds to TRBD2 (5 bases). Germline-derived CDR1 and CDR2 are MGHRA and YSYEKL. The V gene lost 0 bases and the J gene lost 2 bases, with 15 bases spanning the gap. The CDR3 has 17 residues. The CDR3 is CASSQEARAVDTDTQYF. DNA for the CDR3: TGCGCCAGCAGCCAAGAAGCACGAGCGGTGGACACAGATACGCAGTATTTT.

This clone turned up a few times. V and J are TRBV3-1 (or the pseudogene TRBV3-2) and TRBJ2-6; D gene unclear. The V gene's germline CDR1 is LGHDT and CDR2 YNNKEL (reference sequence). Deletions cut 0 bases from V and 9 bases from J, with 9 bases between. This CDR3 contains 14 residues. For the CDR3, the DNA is TGTGCCAGCAGCCAAGAGCGGCCCTTCAACGTCCTGACTTTC. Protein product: CASSQERPFNVLTF.

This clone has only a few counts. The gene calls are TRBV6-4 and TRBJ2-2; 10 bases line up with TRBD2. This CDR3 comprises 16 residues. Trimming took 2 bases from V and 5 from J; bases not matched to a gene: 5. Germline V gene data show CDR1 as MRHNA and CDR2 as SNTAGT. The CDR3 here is CASSDPLAGETGELFF. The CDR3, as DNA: TGTGCCAGCAGTGACCCCCTAGCGGGGGAGACCGGGGAGCTGTTTTTT.

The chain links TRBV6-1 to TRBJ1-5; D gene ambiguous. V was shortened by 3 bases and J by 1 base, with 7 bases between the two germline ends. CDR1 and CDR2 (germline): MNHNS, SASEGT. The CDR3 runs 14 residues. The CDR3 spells CASSEKESNQPQHF. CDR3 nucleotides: TGTGCCAGCAGTGAGAAAGAGAGCAATCAGCCCCAGCATTTT.

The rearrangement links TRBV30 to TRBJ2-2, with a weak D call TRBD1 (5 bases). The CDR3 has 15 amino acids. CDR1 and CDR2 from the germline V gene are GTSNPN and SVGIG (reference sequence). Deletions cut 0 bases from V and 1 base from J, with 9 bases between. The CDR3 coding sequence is TGTGCCTGGAGTGTTGACAGCCAGAACACCGGGGAGCTGTTTTTT. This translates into CAWSVDSQNTGELFF. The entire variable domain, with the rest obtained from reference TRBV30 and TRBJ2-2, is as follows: SQTIHQWPATLVQPVGSPLSLECTVEGTSNPNLYWYRQAAGRGLQLLFYSVGIGQISSEVPQNLSASRPQDRQFILSSKKLLLSDSGFYLCAWSVDSQNTGELFFGEGSRLTVL.

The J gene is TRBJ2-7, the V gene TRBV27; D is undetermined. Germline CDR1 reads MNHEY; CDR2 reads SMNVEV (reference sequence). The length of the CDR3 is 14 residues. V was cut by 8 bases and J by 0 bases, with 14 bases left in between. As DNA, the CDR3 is TGTGCCAGCCGGTCCGTGGAGCGCTCCTACGAGCAGTACTTC. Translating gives CASRSVERSYEQYF.

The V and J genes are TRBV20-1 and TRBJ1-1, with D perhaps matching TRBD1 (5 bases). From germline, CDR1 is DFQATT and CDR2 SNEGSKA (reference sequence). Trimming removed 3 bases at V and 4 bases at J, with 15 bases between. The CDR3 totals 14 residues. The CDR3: CSASDAGTATEAFF. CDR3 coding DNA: TGCAGTGCTAGTGACGCGGGGACGGCCACTGAAGCTTTCTTT.

The CDR3 bases are TGTGCCAGCAGCCAAATGGACAGGGTTTCGGAGGGCTACACCTTC. It yields the protein CASSQMDRVSEGYTF. The genes are TRBV6-5 and TRBJ1-2; TRBD1 agrees at 8 bases. This CDR3 contains 15 residues. Germline V gene lookup returns CDR1 MNHEY and CDR2 SVGAGI. The junction had 14 bases not matched to a gene; V was cut back by 6 bases and J by 8 bases.

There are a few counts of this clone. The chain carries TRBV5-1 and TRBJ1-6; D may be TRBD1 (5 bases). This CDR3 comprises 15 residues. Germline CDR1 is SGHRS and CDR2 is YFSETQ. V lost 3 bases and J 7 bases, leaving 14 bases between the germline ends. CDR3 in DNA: TGCGCCAGCAGCTCCGGGACCTACACGAATTCACCCCTCCACTTT. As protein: CASSSGTYTNSPLHF.

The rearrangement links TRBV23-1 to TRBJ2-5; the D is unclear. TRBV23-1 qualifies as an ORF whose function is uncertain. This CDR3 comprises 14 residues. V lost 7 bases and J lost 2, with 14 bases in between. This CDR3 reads CASTPIGAQETQYF. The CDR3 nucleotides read TGCGCCAGCACCCCAATCGGTGCTCAAGAGACCCAGTACTTC.

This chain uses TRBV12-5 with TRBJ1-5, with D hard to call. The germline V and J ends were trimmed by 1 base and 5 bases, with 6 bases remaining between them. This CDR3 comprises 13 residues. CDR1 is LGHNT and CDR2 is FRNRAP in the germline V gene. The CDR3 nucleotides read TGTGCTAGTGGTTTGGCAGGATATCAGCCCCAGCATTTT. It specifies CASGLAGYQPQHF.

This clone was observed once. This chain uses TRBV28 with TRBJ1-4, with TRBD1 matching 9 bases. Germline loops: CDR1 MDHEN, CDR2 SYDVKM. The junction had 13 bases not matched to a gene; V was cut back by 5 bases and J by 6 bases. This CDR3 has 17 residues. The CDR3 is CASSPGQGTGIDEKLFF. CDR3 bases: TGTGCCAGCAGTCCCGGACAGGGGACGGGGATCGATGAAAAACTGTTTTTT.

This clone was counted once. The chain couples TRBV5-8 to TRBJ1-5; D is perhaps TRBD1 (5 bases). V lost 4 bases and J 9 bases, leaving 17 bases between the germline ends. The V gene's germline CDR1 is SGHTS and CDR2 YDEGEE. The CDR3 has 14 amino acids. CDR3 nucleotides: TGTGCCAGCAGCCCCTCGACAGCGCCCGTGCCCCAGCATTTT. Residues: CASSPSTAPVPQHF. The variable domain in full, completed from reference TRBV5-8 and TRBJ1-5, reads EAGVTQSPTHLIKTRGQQATLRCSPISGHTSVYWYQQALGLGLQFLLWYDEGEERNRGNFPPRFSGRQFPNYSSELNVNALELEDSALYLCASSPSTAPVPQHFGDGTRLSIL.

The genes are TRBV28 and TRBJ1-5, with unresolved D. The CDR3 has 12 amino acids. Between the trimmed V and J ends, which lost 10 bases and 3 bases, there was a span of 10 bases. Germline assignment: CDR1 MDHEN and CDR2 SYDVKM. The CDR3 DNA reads TGTGCCACGTACTCCTTCAATCAGCCCCAGCATTTT. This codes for CATYSFNQPQHF.

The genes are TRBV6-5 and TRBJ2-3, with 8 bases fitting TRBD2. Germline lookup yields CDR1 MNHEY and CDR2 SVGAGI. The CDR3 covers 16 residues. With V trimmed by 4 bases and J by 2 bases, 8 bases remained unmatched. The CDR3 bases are TGTGCCAGCAGTTCCCCAGATAGCGGGGACACAGATACGCAGTATTTT. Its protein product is CASSSPDSGDTDTQYF.

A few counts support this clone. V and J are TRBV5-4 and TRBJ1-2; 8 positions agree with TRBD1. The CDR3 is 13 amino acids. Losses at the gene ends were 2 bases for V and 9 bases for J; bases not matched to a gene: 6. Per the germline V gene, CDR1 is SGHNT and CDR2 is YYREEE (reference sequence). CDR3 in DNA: TGTGCCAGCAGCTTATCAGGGGGCCGTAGCTACACCTTC. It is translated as CASSLSGGRSYTF.

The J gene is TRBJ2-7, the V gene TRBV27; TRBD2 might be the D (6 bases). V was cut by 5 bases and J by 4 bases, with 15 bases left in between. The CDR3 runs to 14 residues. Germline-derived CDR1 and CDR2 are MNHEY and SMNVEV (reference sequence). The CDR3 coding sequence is TGTGCCAGCAGTCCACGGAGGGGCCTTTACGAGCAGTACTTC. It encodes CASSPRRGLYEQYF.

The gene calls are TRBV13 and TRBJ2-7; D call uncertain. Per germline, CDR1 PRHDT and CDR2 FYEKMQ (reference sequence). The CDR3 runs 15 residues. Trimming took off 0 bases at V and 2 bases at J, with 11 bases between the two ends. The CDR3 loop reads CASSLGSEAPYEQYF. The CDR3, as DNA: TGTGCCAGCAGCTTAGGATCCGAAGCCCCCTACGAGCAGTACTTC.

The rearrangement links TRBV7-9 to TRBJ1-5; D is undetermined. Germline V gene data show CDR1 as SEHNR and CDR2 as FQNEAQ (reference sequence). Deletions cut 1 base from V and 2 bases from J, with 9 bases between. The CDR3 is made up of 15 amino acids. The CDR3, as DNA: TGTGCCAGCAGCTTAGGCTGGGATCGCAATCAGCCCCAGCATTTT. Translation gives CASSLGWDRNQPQHF.

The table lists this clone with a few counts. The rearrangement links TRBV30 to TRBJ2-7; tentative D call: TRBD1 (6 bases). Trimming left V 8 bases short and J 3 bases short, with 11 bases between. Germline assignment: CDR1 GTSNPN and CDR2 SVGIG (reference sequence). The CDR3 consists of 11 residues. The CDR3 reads CAREQGYEQYF. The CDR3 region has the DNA TGTGCCAGAGAACAGGGCTACGAGCAGTACTTC. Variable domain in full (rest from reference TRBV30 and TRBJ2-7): SQTIHQWPATLVQPVGSPLSLECTVEGTSNPNLYWYRQAAGRGLQLLFYSVGIGQISSEVPQNLSASRPQDRQFILSSKKLLLSDSGFYLCAREQGYEQYFGPGTRLTVT.

The CDR3 reads CASKNREVDTEAFF. The CDR3 DNA sequence: TGTGCCAGCAAAAACAGGGAAGTGGACACTGAAGCTTTCTTT. The V gene is TRBV7-8, the J gene TRBJ1-1; tentatively, D is TRBD1 (6 bases). This CDR3 region has 14 residues. Germline CDR1 reads SGHVS; CDR2 reads FQNEAQ. V was cut by 7 bases and J by 3 bases, with 15 bases left in between.

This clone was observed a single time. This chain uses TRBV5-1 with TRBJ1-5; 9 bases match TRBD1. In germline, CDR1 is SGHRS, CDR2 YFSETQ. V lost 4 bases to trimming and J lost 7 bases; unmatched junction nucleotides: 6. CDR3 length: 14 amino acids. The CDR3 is CASSLTGGQQPQHF. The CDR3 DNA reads TGCGCCAGCAGCCTTACAGGGGGCCAGCAGCCCCAGCATTTT.

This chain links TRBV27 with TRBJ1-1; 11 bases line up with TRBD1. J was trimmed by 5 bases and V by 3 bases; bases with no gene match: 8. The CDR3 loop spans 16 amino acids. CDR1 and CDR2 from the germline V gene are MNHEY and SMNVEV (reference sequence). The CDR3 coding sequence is TGTGCCAGCAGTTTGATGGACAGGGGGCAAGATACTGAAGCTTTCTTT. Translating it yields CASSLMDRGQDTEAFF.